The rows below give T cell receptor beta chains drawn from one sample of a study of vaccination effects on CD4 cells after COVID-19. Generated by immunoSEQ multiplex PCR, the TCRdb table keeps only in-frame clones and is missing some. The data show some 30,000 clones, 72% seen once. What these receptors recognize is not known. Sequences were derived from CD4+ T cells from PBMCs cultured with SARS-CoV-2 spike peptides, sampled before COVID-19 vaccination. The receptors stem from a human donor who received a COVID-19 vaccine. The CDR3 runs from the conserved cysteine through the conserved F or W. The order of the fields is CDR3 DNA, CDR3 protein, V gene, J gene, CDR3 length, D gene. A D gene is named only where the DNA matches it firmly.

cdr3_nt: TGTGCCAGCAGTTTCGTCACCGGGGAGCTGTTTTTT
cdr3_aa: CASSFVTGELFF
v_call: TRBV27
j_call: TRBJ2-2
cdr3_length: 12
d_call: -

cdr3_nt: TGCGCCAGCAGCTTCGATCTGTTCCACCGGGACAGAGGATACAATGAGCAGTTCTTC
cdr3_aa: CASSFDLFHRDRGYNEQFF
v_call: TRBV5-1
j_call: TRBJ2-1
cdr3_length: 19
d_call: TRBD1

cdr3_nt: TGTGCCAGCAGCTTGGTCTCCAGCACAGATACGCAGTATTTT
cdr3_aa: CASSLVSSTDTQYF
v_call: TRBV5-4
j_call: TRBJ2-3
cdr3_length: 14
d_call: -

cdr3_nt: TGTGCCAGCAGCCCTCGGACTAGCGGGACCGGGGAGCTGTTTTTT
cdr3_aa: CASSPRTSGTGELFF
v_call: TRBV9
j_call: TRBJ2-2
cdr3_length: 15
d_call: TRBD2

cdr3_nt: TGTGCCAGCAGCTTATTCGTGGCAGCGGGTGAAAAACTGTTTTTT
cdr3_aa: CASSLFVAAGEKLFF
v_call: TRBV7-2
j_call: TRBJ1-4
cdr3_length: 15
d_call: -

cdr3_nt: TGTGCCAGCAGTTTAATACGGCTGCGAACGAACACCGGGGAGCTGTTTTTT
cdr3_aa: CASSLIRLRTNTGELFF
v_call: TRBV27
j_call: TRBJ2-2
cdr3_length: 17
d_call: -

cdr3_nt: TGTGCCAGCAGCGGGAGCTCCTACGAGCAGTACTTC
cdr3_aa: CASSGSSYEQYF
v_call: TRBV6-5
j_call: TRBJ2-7
cdr3_length: 12
d_call: -

cdr3_nt: TGTGCCAGCAGCCAAATGAACGCGGGGGGGCGTTTGTATGAGCAGTTCTTC
cdr3_aa: CASSQMNAGGRLYEQFF
v_call: TRBV3-1/TRBV3-2
j_call: TRBJ2-1
cdr3_length: 17
d_call: TRBD2

cdr3_nt: TGTGCCAGCAGCAGCGAAGCGGGGGCGTCTCTCAATGAGCAGTTCTTC
cdr3_aa: CASSSEAGASLNEQFF
v_call: TRBV3-1/TRBV3-2
j_call: TRBJ2-1
cdr3_length: 16
d_call: TRBD2

cdr3_nt: TGTGCCAGCAGTAACTCACTAGCCGATACGCAGTATTTT
cdr3_aa: CASSNSLADTQYF
v_call: TRBV6-5
j_call: TRBJ2-3
cdr3_length: 13
d_call: -